This T cell receptor beta chain was profiled in a study of beta chain features in type 1 diabetes. Remarks on this clone: Its antigen is not identified.

General study points: There was a moderate but significant shortening of TCRB CDR3s in all four CD4+ subsets of Type 1 diabetes patients.

Reverse transcribing all isolated RNA meant expressed TCRB transcripts were sequenced. Sequencing was performed with immunoSEQ multiplex PCR; in TCRdb, only in-frame clones are kept and a portion is missing. This sample has approximately 17,000 clones, with 55% to 75% found just once. Trimming took 5 bases from V and 8 from J, leaving 10 bases between them. This CDR3 spans 12 amino acids. CDR1 and CDR2 (germline): SEHNR, FQNEAQ (reference sequence). The sequenced sample consisted of stem cell memory CD4+ T cells from blood. The chain joins TRBV7-9 to TRBJ2-4; possible D gene TRBD1, 6 bases. The sequence derives from a man aged 25-45 years with type 1 diabetes. The CDR3 spells CASSATGYIQYF. CDR3 in DNA: TGTGCCAGCAGCGCCACAGGGTACATTCAGTACTTC.